The text below deals with one T cell receptor (beta chain). What it binds is not known. By phenotype, naive CD8+ T cells were CD45RO-CCR7+CD27+CD95-. Carrying UMI labels, the TRB cDNA libraries were prepared through 5' RACE. TCRdb re-called the 5' RACE reads and shows each CDR3 protein once, DNA omitted. There are under 75,000 distinct CDR3 sequences in the sample, with under 0.9% held by the top ten. The data derive from a study of CXCR3-negative and CXCR3-positive naive CD8 T cells. The CDR3 spans 15 residues. In germline, CDR1 is SGHDN, CDR2 FVKESK. Study-wide findings and caveats: Relative to CXCR3-negative naive cells, CXCR3-positive naive cells had more hydrophobic TRB CDR3s.

The V and J genes are TRBV14 and TRBJ2-5; the D call of TRBD1 rests on TCRdb alone, since no DNA is present to check it. This receptor was taken from a human donor in good health. Some clones in this sample may be carry-over from other donors' samples. The sample taken for sequencing was naive CXCR3+ CD8+ T cells from blood. The subset here: CD45RO-CCR7+CD27+CD95- naive CD8+ T cells expressing CXCR3 (TNR3+). This CDR3 reads CASSQLTTGRETQYF.